This T cell receptor (beta chain) was sequenced for a study of Tregs in tolerant kidney transplant recipients. The V and J ends lost 2 bases and 5 bases respectively, with 6 bases between them. The CDR3 has 12 amino acids. The germline CDR1 and CDR2 sequences are MNHNY and SVGAGI (reference sequence). The repertoire was sequenced with immunoSEQ multiplex PCR; TCRdb's copy has only in-frame clones and lacks some. Of more than 95,000 clones listed, roughly 92% were seen once; the top ten hold roughly 0.63%. V is TRBV6-6 and J is TRBJ2-5; no clear D gene. This receptor was taken from a human donor in good health. The sample taken for sequencing was CD4+ T cells from blood. CDR3 in DNA: TGTGCCAGCAGTTACGCGAGGGAGACCCAGTACTTC. This sequence encodes CASSYARETQYF.